This T cell receptor (beta chain) was identified during a study of cytomegalovirus exposure and HLA in healthy donors. Findings of the study overall: One later analysis reportedly identified an Asian-associated ancestry cluster that showed fewer N-insertions than the approximately 700-donor mean. It was reported that the classifier diagnosed cytomegalovirus status with high specificity and sensitivity in both the original and validation cohorts. Some TCR beta chains (164 of them) were listed as cytomegalovirus-associated.

PCR involved 60 Vbeta and 13 Jbeta primers. Here immunoSEQ multiplex PCR was the method, and the copy in TCRdb shows in-frame clones only, minus some. Of over 100,000 clones listed, roughly four fifths are singletons. Worth noting for this clone: Its cognate antigen is unknown.

The CDR3 spans 15 residues. V was clipped by 4 bases and J by 0 bases; unmatched bases: 3. CDR1 and CDR2 (germline): ENHRY, SYGVKD. The receptor was derived from a man aged 25-45 years in good health and CMV-seropositive. This chain joins TRBV10-3 and TRBJ2-3; 8 nucleotides line up with TRBD2. Sequencing was performed on PBMCs. The CDR3 DNA sequence: TGTGCCATCAGTGGACTAGCGACTAGCACAGATACGCAGTATTTT. Amino acids: CAISGLATSTDTQYF.